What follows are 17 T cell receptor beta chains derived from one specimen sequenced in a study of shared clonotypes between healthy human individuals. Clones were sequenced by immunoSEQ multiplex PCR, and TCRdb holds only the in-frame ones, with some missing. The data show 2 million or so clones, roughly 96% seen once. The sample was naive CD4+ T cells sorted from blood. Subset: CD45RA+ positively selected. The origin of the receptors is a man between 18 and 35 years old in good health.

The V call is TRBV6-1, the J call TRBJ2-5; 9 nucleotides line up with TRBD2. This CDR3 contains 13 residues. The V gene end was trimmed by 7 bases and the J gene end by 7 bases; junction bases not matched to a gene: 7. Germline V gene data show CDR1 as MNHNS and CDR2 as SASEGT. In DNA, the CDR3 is TGTGCCAGCACTAGCGGGGAAGGTAGGACCCAGTACTTC. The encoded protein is CASTSGEGRTQYF.

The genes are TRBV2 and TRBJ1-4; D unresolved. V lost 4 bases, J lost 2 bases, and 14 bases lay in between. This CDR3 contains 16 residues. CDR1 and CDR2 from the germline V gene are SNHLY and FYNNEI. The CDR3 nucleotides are TGTGCCAGCAGTGGGGGAGCCGCTGGGACTAATGAAAAACTGTTTTTT. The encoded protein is CASSGGAAGTNEKLFF.

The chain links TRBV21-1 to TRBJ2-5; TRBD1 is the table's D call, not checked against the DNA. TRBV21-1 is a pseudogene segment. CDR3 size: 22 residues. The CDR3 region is CASSKIRIRCGQTGRSVETQYF. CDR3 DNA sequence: TGTGCCAGCAGCAAAATCAGAATACGCTGCGGTCAAACAGGGCGCTCTGTGGAGACCCAGTACTTC.

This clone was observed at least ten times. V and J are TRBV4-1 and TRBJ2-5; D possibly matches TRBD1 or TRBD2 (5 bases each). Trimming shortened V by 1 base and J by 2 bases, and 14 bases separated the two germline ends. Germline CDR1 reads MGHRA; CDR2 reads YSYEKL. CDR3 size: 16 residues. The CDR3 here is CASSQGAGSIQETQYF. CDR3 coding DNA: TGCGCCAGCAGCCAAGGGGCAGGGAGCATTCAAGAGACCCAGTACTTC.

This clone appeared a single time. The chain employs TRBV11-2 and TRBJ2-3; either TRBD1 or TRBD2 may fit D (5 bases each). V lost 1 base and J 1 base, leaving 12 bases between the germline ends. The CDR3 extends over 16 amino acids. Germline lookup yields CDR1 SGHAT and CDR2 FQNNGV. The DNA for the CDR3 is TGTGCCAGCAGCTTAGCGGGACGGGGAGGCACAGATACGCAGTATTTT. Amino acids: CASSLAGRGGTDTQYF.

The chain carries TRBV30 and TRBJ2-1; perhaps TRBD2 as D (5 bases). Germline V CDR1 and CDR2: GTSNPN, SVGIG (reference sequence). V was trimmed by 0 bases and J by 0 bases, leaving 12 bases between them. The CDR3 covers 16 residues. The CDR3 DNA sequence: TGTGCCTGGAGTGTTCCGGGCGGGTACTCCTACAATGAGCAGTTCTTC. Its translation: CAWSVPGGYSYNEQFF. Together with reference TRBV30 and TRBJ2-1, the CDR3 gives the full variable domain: SQTIHQWPATLVQPVGSPLSLECTVEGTSNPNLYWYRQAAGRGLQLLFYSVGIGQISSEVPQNLSASRPQDRQFILSSKKLLLSDSGFYLCAWSVPGGYSYNEQFFGPGTRLTVL.

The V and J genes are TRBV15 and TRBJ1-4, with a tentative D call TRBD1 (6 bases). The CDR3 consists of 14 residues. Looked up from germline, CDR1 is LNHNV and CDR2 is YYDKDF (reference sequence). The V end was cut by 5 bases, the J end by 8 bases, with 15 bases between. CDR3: CATSGELQGEKLFF. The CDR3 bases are TGTGCCACCAGCGGGGAACTCCAGGGGGAAAAACTGTTTTTT.

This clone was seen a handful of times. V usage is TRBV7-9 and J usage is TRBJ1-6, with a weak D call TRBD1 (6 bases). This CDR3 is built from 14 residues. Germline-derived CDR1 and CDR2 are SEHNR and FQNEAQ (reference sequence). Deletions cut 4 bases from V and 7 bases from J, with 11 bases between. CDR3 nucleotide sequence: TGTGCCAGCAGCTCGGACAGCCCCAATTCACCCCTCCACTTT. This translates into CASSSDSPNSPLHF.

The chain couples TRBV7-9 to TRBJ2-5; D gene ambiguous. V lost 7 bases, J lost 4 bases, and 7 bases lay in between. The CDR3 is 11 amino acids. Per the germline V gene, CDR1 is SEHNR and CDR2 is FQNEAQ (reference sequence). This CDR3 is CASTVVETQYF. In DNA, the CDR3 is TGTGCCAGCACGGTGGTAGAGACCCAGTACTTC.

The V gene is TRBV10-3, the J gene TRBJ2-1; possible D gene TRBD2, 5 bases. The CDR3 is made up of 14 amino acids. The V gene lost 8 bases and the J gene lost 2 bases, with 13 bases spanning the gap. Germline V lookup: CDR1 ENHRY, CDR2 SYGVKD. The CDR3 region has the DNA TGTGCCATCCAGCCGGCGGGTCCCTACAATGAGCAGTTCTTC. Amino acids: CAIQPAGPYNEQFF.

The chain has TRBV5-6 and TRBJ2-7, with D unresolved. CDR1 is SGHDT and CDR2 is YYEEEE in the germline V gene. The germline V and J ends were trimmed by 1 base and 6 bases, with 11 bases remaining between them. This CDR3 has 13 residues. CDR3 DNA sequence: TGTGCCAGCAGCTTGTTTGGGGTGCGCGAGCAGTACTTC. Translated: CASSLFGVREQYF.

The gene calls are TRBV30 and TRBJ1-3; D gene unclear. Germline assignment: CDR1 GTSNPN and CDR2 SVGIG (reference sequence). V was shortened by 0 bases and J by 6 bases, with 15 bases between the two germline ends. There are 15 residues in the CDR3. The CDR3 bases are TGTGCCTGGAGTGTGACGGTGTCTCTGGCAAACACCATATATTTT. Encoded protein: CAWSVTVSLANTIYF.

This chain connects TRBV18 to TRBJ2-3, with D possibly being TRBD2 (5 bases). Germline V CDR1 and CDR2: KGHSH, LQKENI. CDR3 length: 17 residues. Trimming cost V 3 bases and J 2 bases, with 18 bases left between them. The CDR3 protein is CASSPLLLRVVTDTQYF. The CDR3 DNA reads TGTGCCAGCTCACCCCTTTTGTTGCGGGTGGTCACAGATACGCAGTATTTT.

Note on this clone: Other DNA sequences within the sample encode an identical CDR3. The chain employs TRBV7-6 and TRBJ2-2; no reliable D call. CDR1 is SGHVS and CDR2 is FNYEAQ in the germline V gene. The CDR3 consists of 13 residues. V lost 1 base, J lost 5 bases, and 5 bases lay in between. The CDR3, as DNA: TGTGCCAGCAGCTTAGGTCCTACCGGGGAGCTGTTTTTT. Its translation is CASSLGPTGELFF.

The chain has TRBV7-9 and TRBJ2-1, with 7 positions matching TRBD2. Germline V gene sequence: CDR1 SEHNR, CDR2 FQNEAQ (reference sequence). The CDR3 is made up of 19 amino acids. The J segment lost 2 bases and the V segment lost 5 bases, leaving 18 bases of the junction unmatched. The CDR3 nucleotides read TGTGCCAGCAGCCCACCTTCCCCAGCGGGGAACATTCCCTACAATGAGCAGTTCTTC. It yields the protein CASSPPSPAGNIPYNEQFF.

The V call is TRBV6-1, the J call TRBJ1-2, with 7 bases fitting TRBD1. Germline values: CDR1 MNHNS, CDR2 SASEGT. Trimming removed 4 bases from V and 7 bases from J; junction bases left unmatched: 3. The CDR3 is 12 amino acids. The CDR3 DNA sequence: TGTGCCAGCAGTGGGGACAGAGGTGGCTACACCTTC. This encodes CASSGDRGGYTF.

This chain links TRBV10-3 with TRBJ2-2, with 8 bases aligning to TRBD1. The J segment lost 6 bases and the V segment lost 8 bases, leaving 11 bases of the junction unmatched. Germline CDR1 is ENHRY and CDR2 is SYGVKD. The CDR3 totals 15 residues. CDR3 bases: TGTGCCATCGGTGGGGGCCCAGGGGGCTCCGGGGAGCTGTTTTTT. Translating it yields CAIGGGPGGSGELFF.